This TCR beta chain emerged from a study of preoperative IRX-2 immunotherapy in early breast cancer. Treatment here: preoperative locoregional IRX-2 cytokine immunotherapy. Patients received preoperative, locoregional IRX-2 cytokine immunotherapy in a phase Ib study. The table came from immunoSEQ multiplex PCR; TCRdb's copy has only in-frame clones and leaves some out. The sample holds about 8,000 clones, around 84% seen once. This CDR3 has 14 amino acids. The germline V gene has CDR1 LNHDA and CDR2 SQIVND (reference sequence). Trimming cost V 4 bases and J 3 bases, with 10 bases left between them. This specimen was tumor tissue, taken after IRX-2 immunotherapy. The rearrangement uses TRBV19 and TRBJ2-1; D is tentatively TRBD1 or TRBD2 (6 bases each). The source of this sequence is a human donor with breast cancer. CDR3 protein: CASSTEGGYNEQFF. In nucleotides, the CDR3 is TGTGCCAGTAGTACGGAGGGGGGCTACAATGAGCAGTTCTTC.